This T cell receptor (beta chain) was observed in a study of blood T cell repertoires in COVID-19. On the study more broadly: Acute and convalescent COVID-19 samples came from the United States, Italy and Spain.

Germline V gene data show CDR1 as SGHTA and CDR2 as FQGNSA. This CDR3 region has 15 residues. The V end lost 5 bases, the J end lost 1 base, and 14 bases lay between the germline ends. Only in-frame clones appear in the TCRdb table, and some are missing; sequencing was by immunoSEQ multiplex PCR. The sample consists of over 200,000 clones, about nine tenths of them appearing once. The chain combines TRBV7-2 with TRBJ1-2; possibly TRBD1 for D (6 bases). The TCR was taken from a woman aged 50 to 60 in a cohort exposed to, infected with or recovered from COVID-19 (not recorded which). Sequencing used PBMCs or T cells enriched from blood (not recorded which). The chain's CDR3 is CASSIAGTFNYGYTF. For the CDR3, the DNA is TGTGCCAGCAGCATCGCCGGGACATTTAACTATGGCTACACCTTC.